Shown below are 12 T cell receptor beta chains from a single sample sequenced in a study of T cell repertoires in cytomegalovirus infection. These receptors are not linked to any known antigen. TCRdb ran MiXCR on the reads and lists one entry per CDR3 protein. The sample holds some 920,000 distinct CDR3 sequences, approximately 31% seen once. The specimen comprised cultured CD8+ T cells from PBMCs, sampled from culture after CMV antigen stimulation. All receptors come from a human donor in good health (CMV status not recorded). Some clones in this sample may be carry-over from other donors' samples.

The V and J genes are TRBV25-1 and TRBJ2-1; D is uncertain. From germline, CDR1 is MGHDK and CDR2 SYGVNS. This CDR3 is built from 14 residues. V lost 4 bases to trimming and J lost 0 bases, with 7 bases between them. CDR3 bases: TGTGCCAGCAGTGCAAGTGACTCCTACAATGAGCAGTTCTTC. Protein product: CASSASDSYNEQFF. The variable domain in full, with the rest retrieved from reference TRBV25-1 and TRBJ2-1, is EADIYQTPRYLVIGTGKKITLECSQTMGHDKMYWYQQDPGMELHLIHYSYGVNSTEKGDLSSESTVSRIRTEHFPLTLESARPSHTSQYLCASSASDSYNEQFFGPGTRLTVL.

This rearrangement joins TRBV6-5 to TRBJ1-2, with D perhaps TRBD1 (5 bases). The ends were cut back, 7 bases at V and 7 bases at J, with 13 bases in the middle. The germline CDR1 and CDR2 sequences are MNHEY and SVGAGI. The CDR3 loop spans 12 amino acids. The CDR3 DNA reads as TGTGCCAGCATTGGACCGGGGGGTGGCTACACCTTC. Translated, it gives CASIGPGGGYTF.

This clonotype showed up just a few times. The chain links TRBV19 to TRBJ2-1; D is perhaps TRBD1 (5 bases). Trimming pared 8 bases from V and 3 bases from J, leaving 14 bases between. The CDR3 covers 14 residues. In germline, CDR1 is LNHDA, CDR2 SQIVND (reference sequence). The DNA of the CDR3 is TGTGCCAGTTCCCGTATGGGGCGCTACAATGAGCAGTTCTTC. Its protein product is CASSRMGRYNEQFF.

The chain has TRBV9 and TRBJ2-1; D may correspond to TRBD1 or TRBD2 (5 bases each). This CDR3 has 15 residues. The germline gives CDR1 SGDLS, CDR2 YYNGEE. Trimming removed 2 bases from V and 5 bases from J, with 14 bases in between. Written as DNA, the CDR3 is TGTGCCAGCAGCGTCCGGGACGTCGGGAACAATGAGCAGTTCTTC. Residues: CASSVRDVGNNEQFF. The whole variable domain, filled in from reference TRBV9 and TRBJ2-1, reads DSGVTQTPKHLITATGQRVTLRCSPRSGDLSVYWYQQSLDQGLQFLIQYYNGEERAKGNILERFSAQQFPDLHSELNLSSLELGDSALYFCASSVRDVGNNEQFFGPGTRLTVL.

This clonotype was detected a few times. The V gene is TRBV5-6, the J gene TRBJ2-2, with 8 bases aligning to TRBD2. Per germline, CDR1 SGHDT and CDR2 YYEEEE. The CDR3 runs to 16 residues. V was clipped by 4 bases and J by 0 bases; unmatched bases: 5. Here the CDR3 DNA reads TGTGCCAGCAGCGGCGGACTAGCCTCGAACACCGGGGAGCTGTTTTTT. Protein: CASSGGLASNTGELFF.

This clonotype showed up just a few times. The chain has TRBV12-5 and TRBJ1-1; possibly TRBD1 for D (5 bases). CDR3 size: 16 residues. Between the trimmed V and J ends, which lost 1 base and 3 bases, there was a span of 15 bases. Germline-derived CDR1 and CDR2 are LGHNT and FRNRAP. In DNA, the CDR3 is TGTGCTAGTGGTTTGGACTTTACAAGGGGCGACACTGAAGCTTTCTTT. It specifies CASGLDFTRGDTEAFF.

This clonotype was recorded many times. The genes are TRBV6-2 or TRBV6-3 and TRBJ1-1; 7 bases align to TRBD1. Per the germline V gene, CDR1 is MNHEY and CDR2 is SVGEGT. The CDR3 extends over 14 amino acids. V was clipped by 7 bases and J by 1 base; unmatched bases: 6. Here the CDR3 reads CASKPGTENTEAFF. CDR3 nucleotide sequence: TGTGCCAGCAAACCCGGGACAGAGAACACTGAAGCTTTCTTT.

This rearrangement joins TRBV29-1 to TRBJ2-1; D is unclear. The CDR3 runs 12 residues. Germline assignment: CDR1 SQVTM and CDR2 ANQGSEA. V lost 3 bases to trimming and J lost 7 bases, with 10 bases between them. In nucleotides, the CDR3 is TGCAGCGTTGAGACCTCTCGGAATGAGCAGTTCTTC. It yields the protein CSVETSRNEQFF.

This clonotype was found a few times. V gene TRBV11-2 combines with J gene TRBJ2-7; 9 nucleotides align to TRBD2. In germline, CDR1 is SGHAT, CDR2 FQNNGV. Trimming took 5 bases from V and 5 from J; bases not matched to a gene: 19. The CDR3 extends over 18 amino acids. In DNA, the CDR3 is TGTGCCAGCAGCCCTAGAGGGGGTGGAGGGCGGGAGGGGAACGAGCAGTACTTC. Translating it yields CASSPRGGGGREGNEQYF.

The gene calls are TRBV27 and TRBJ2-7; possibly TRBD1 or TRBD2 for D (5 bases each). Germline V lookup: CDR1 MNHEY, CDR2 SMNVEV (reference sequence). There are 14 residues in the CDR3. V gave up 5 bases and J gave up 4 bases, with 15 bases separating them. The CDR3, as DNA: TGTGCCAGCAGTGCGTCGGGACCTTCTTACGAGCAGTACTTC. It codes for CASSASGPSYEQYF.

This clonotype was seen more than once but under ten times. The chain couples TRBV4-3 to TRBJ2-3; 8 bases line up with TRBD1. V shed 4 bases and J 2 bases; nucleotides not matched to a gene: 8. CDR1 is LGHNA, CDR2 YSLEER, per germline. The CDR3 consists of 16 residues. The CDR3 region is CASSPTGGSPTDTQYF. The CDR3 region has the DNA TGCGCCAGCAGCCCCACAGGGGGATCCCCCACAGATACGCAGTATTTT.

This clonotype has only a few counts. The genes are TRBV10-3 and TRBJ1-1; D is unresolved. V was trimmed by 2 bases and J by 4 bases, leaving 8 bases between them. Germline assignment: CDR1 ENHRY and CDR2 SYGVKD. The CDR3 consists of 13 residues. Written as DNA, the CDR3 is TGTGCCATCAGTGAGGGGAGAAGCACTGAAGCTTTCTTT. As protein: CAISEGRSTEAFF.